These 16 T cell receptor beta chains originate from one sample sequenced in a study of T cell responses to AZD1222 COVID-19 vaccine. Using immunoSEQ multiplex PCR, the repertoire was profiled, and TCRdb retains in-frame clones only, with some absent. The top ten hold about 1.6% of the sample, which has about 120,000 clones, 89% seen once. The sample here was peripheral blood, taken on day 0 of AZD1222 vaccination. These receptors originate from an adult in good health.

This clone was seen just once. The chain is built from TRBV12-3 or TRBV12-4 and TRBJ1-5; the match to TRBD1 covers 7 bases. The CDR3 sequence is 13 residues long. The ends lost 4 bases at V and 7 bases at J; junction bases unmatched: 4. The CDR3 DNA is TGTGCCAGCAGTTCGCAACAGGGGCAGCCCCAGCATTTT. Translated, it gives CASSSQQGQPQHF.

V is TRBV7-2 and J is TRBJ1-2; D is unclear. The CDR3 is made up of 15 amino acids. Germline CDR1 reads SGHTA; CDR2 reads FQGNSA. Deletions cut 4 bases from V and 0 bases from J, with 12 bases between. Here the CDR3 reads CASSSSGWANYGYTF. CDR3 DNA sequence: TGTGCCAGCAGCTCCTCGGGGTGGGCTAACTATGGCTACACCTTC.

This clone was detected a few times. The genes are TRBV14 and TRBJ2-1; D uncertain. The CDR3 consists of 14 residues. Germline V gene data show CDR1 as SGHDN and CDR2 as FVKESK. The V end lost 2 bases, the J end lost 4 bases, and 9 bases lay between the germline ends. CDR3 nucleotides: TGTGCCAGCAGCCAACTAGTAGCTTACAATGAGCAGTTCTTC. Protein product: CASSQLVAYNEQFF.

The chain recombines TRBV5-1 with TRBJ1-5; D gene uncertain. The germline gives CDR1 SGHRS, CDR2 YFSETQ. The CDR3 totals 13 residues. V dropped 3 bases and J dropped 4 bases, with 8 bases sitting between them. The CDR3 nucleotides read TGCGCCAGCAGCTACGGGGAAAATCAGCCCCAGCATTTT. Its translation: CASSYGENQPQHF.

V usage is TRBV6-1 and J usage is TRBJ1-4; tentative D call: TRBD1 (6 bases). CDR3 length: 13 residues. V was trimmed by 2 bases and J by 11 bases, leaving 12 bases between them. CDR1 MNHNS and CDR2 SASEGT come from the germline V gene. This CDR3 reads CASSEQGNGKLFF. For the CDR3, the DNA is TGTGCCAGCAGTGAACAGGGGAATGGGAAACTGTTTTTT.

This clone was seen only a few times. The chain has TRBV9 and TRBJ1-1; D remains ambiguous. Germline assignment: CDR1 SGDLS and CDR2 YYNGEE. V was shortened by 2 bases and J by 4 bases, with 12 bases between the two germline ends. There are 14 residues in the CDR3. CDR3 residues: CASSVAIVGTEAFF. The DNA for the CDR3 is TGTGCCAGCAGCGTGGCAATCGTGGGCACTGAAGCTTTCTTT.

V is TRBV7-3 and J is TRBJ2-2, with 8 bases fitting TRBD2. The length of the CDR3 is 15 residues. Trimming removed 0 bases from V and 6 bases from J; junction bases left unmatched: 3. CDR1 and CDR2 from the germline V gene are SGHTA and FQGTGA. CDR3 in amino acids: CASSLTGLASGELFF. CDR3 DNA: TGTGCCAGCAGCTTAACCGGACTAGCCTCCGGGGAGCTGTTTTTT. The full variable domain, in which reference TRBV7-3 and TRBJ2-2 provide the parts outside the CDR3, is GAGVSQTPSNKVTEKGKYVELRCDPISGHTALYWYRQSLGQGPEFLIYFQGTGAADDSGLPNDRFFAVRPEGSVSTLKIQRTERGDSAVYLCASSLTGLASGELFFGEGSRLTVL.

The CDR3 region has the DNA TGCGCCAGCAGTCAATCGGCCCGGGACAGGCAACACTACGAGCAGTACTTC. This codes for CASSQSARDRQHYEQYF. V usage is TRBV23-1 and J usage is TRBJ2-7; 8 nucleotides agree with TRBD1. TRBV23-1 is identified as an open reading frame with a role that is uncertain. The CDR3 sequence is 17 residues long. The V and J ends lost 0 bases and 3 bases, in that order; junction bases with no gene match: 10.

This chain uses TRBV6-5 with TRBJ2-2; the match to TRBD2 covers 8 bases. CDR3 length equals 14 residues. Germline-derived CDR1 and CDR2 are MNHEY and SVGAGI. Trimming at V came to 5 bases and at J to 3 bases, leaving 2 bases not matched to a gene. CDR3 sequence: CASSRGGDTGELFF. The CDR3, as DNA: TGTGCCAGCAGTCGGGGGGGGGACACCGGGGAGCTGTTTTTT.

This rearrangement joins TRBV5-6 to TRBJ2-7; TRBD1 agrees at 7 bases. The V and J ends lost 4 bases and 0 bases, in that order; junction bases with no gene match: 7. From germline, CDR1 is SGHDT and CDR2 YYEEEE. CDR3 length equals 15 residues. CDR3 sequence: CASSLLGQTSYEQYF. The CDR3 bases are TGTGCCAGCAGCCTTTTGGGACAGACCTCCTACGAGCAGTACTTC.

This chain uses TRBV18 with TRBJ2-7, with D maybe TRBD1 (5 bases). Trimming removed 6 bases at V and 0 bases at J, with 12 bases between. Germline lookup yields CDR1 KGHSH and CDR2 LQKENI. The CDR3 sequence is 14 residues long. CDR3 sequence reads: CASSLDIPSYEQYF. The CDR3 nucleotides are TGTGCCAGCTCCCTGGACATCCCCTCCTACGAGCAGTACTTC.

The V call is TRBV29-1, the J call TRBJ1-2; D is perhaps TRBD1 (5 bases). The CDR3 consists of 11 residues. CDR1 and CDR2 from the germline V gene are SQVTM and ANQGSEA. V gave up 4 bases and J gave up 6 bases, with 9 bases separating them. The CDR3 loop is CSVVGGDGYTF. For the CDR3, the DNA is TGCAGCGTTGTCGGGGGGGATGGCTACACCTTC.

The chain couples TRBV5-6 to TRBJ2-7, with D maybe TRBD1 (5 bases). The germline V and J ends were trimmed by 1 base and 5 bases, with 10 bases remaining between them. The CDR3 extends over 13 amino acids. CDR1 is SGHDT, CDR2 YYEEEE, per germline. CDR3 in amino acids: CASSLPGIDEQYF. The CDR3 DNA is TGTGCCAGCAGCTTGCCAGGGATCGACGAGCAGTACTTC.

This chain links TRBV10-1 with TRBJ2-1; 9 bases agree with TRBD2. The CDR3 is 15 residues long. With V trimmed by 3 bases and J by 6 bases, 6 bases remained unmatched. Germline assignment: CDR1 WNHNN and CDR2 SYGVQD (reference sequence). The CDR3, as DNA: TGCGCCAGCAGTGACCTACTAGCGGGTCTCAATGAGCAGTTCTTC. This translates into CASSDLLAGLNEQFF.

The CDR3 DNA is TGTGCCAGCAGCTTATTTGACAGGGCATACGAGCAGTACTTC. It translates to CASSLFDRAYEQYF. J is TRBJ2-7 and V is TRBV13, with 7 bases matching TRBD1. V was clipped by 2 bases and J by 4 bases; unmatched bases: 5. This CDR3 spans 14 amino acids. Per germline, CDR1 PRHDT and CDR2 FYEKMQ (reference sequence).

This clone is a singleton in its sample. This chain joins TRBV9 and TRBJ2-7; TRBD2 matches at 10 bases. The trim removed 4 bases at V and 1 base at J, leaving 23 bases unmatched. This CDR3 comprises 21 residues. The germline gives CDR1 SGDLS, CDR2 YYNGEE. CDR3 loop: CASSNPRGRDGSGRESYEQYF. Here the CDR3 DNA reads TGTGCCAGCAGCAACCCCAGAGGGAGGGATGGGAGCGGGAGGGAGTCCTACGAGCAGTACTTC.